This T cell receptor (beta chain) was observed in a study of CD8+CD57+ T cells in acquired aplastic anemia. Study context: Yields of DNA that came from sorted CD4+ and CD8+ cells averaged roughly 3.2 ug. Healthy CD8+ samples averaged approximately 11 million reads. General observations from the study: The study found no significant CD8+ Simpson's diversity difference between patients and controls. Fewer than 35 sequences, all CD8+ CDR3, were shared between patients and controls.

This clonotype was found many times. Its antigen is not identified. Genomic DNA was employed as the template in profiling TCR beta VDJ and CDR3. TCRdb re-called the reads with MiXCR, one entry per CDR3 protein. The sample shows about 150,000 distinct CDR3 sequences, around two fifths of them seen only once. J lost 1 base, V lost 0 bases, and 10 bases had no gene match. Per germline, CDR1 SGHRS and CDR2 YFSETQ. This CDR3 has 19 residues. Sequencing input: sorted CD4+, CD8+, or CD8+CD57+ T cells (not recorded which) from PBMCs. The TCR comes from a human donor in good health, serving as a control. J is TRBJ1-3 and V is TRBV5-1; TRBD1 matches at 10 bases. Here the CDR3 reads CASSLVPRQGATSGNTIYF. The CDR3 nucleotides are TGCGCCAGCAGCTTGGTCCCGAGACAGGGGGCTACTTCTGGAAACACCATATATTTT.